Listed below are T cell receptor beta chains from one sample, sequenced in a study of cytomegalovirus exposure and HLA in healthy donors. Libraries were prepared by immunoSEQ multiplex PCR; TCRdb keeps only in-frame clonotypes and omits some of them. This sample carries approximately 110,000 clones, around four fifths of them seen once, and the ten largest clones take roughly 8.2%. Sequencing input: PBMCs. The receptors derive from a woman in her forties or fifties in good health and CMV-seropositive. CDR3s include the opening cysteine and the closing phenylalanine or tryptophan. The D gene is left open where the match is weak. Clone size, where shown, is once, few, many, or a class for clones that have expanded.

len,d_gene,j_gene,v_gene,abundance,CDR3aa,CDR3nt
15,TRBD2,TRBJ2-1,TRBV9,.,CASSRTSGSYNEQFF,TGTGCCAGCAGCAGGACTAGCGGGTCATACAATGAGCAGTTCTTC
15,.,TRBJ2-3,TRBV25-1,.,CASSESGAATDTQYF,TGTGCCAGCAGTGAATCAGGGGCAGCCACAGATACGCAGTATTTT
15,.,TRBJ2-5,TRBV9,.,CASSVDSGRVSPQYF,TGTGCCAGCAGCGTAGACTCGGGCAGGGTCTCCCCCCAGTACTTC
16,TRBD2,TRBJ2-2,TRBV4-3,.,CASSQEVLAGTGELFF,TGCGCCAGCAGCCAAGAGGTCCTAGCGGGGACCGGGGAGCTGTTTTTT
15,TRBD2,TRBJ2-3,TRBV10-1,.,CASPASGRLTDTQYF,TGCGCCAGCCCCGCTAGCGGGAGATTAACAGATACGCAGTATTTT
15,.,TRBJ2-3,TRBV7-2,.,CASSPGGVLGDTQYF,TGTGCCAGCAGCCCCGGGGGAGTCCTGGGAGATACGCAGTATTTT
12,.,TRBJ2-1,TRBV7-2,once,CASSLVLGEQFF,TGTGCCAGCAGCTTAGTCCTTGGCGAGCAGTTCTTC
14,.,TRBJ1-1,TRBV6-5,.,CASSYGSGYTEAFF,TGTGCCAGCAGTTACGGATCAGGTTATACTGAAGCTTTCTTT
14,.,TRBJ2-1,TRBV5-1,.,CASSFRDIYNEQFF,TGCGCCAGCAGCTTCCGGGACATATACAATGAGCAGTTCTTC
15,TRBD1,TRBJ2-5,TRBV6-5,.,CASSQQGADQETQYF,TGTGCCAGCAGTCAACAGGGGGCGGACCAAGAGACCCAGTACTTC
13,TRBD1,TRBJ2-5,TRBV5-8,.,CASSSGQQETQYF,TGTGCCAGCAGCTCGGGACAGCAAGAGACCCAGTACTTC
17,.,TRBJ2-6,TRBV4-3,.,CASSQDTDSSGANVLTF,TGCGCCAGCAGCCAAGATACTGACAGCTCTGGGGCCAACGTCCTGACTTTC
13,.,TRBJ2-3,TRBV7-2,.,CASSRQATDTQYF,TGTGCCAGCAGCCGACAGGCCACAGATACGCAGTATTTT
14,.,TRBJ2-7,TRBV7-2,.,CASSSRPGAYEQYF,TGTGCCAGCAGCTCCCGTCCCGGAGCCTACGAGCAGTACTTC
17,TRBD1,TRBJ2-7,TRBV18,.,CASSLTATGQPLYEQYF,TGTGCCAGCTCGCTGACAGCGACAGGGCAACCCCTGTACGAGCAGTACTTC
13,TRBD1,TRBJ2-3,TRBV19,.,CASVDRSTDTQYF,TGTGCCAGTGTGGACAGGAGCACAGATACGCAGTATTTT
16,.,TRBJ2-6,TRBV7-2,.,CASSKDSNSGANVLTF,TGTGCCAGCAGCAAGGACAGCAACTCTGGGGCCAACGTCCTGACTTTC
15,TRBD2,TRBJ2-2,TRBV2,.,CASSVERGNTGELFF,TGTGCCAGCAGTGTGGAGCGGGGGAACACCGGGGAGCTGTTTTTT
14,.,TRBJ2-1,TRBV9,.,CASSPFLSYNEQFF,TGTGCCAGCAGTCCCTTCCTCTCCTACAATGAGCAGTTCTTC
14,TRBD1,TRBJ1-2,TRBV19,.,CASSRQGSSRGYTF,TGTGCCAGTAGCCGACAGGGGAGCTCTCGTGGCTACACCTTC
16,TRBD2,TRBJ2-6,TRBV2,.,CASSEGTSGTFNVLTF,TGTGCCAGCAGTGAAGGGACTAGCGGGACGTTCAACGTCCTGACTTTC
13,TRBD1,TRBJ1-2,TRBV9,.,CASSPGTDYGYTF,TGTGCCAGCAGCCCCGGGACAGACTATGGCTACACCTTC
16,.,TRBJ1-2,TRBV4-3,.,CASSQDLAGVGGGYTF,TGCGCCAGCAGCCAAGATTTGGCAGGGGTCGGCGGTGGCTACACCTTC
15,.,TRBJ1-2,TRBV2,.,CASTKRGGADYGYTF,TGTGCCAGCACTAAACGGGGGGGCGCTGACTATGGCTACACCTTC
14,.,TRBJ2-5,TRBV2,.,CASSELSVRETQYF,TGTGCCAGCAGTGAGTTGAGCGTCCGCGAGACCCAGTACTTC